These T cell receptor beta chains were read from a single sample in a study of T cells in Graves' hyperthyroidism and ophthalmopathy. TCRdb used MiXCR to reprocess the multiplex PCR reads, holding one entry per CDR3 protein. The table has roughly 200,000 distinct CDR3 sequences, less than 20% seen once. The sample taken for sequencing was blood. The receptor set was obtained from a woman aged 45-65 years with Graves' hyperthyroidism. The CDR3 runs from the conserved cysteine through the conserved F or W. D genes are given only for firm matches. Not every row has a clone size; where given, it reads once, few, many or a size class.

many	TRBV5-1	TRBJ2-3	TRBD1	TGCGCCAGCAGCTTGGATCTCGGGACAGGGAGCACAGATACGCAGTATTTT	CASSLDLGTGSTDTQYF
few	TRBV29-1	TRBJ2-5	TRBD2	TGCAGCGTGGAAATAGCGGGAGGGGGAGGGACCCAGTACTTC	CSVEIAGGGGTQYF
many	TRBV28	TRBJ2-1	TRBD2	TGTGCCAGCAGTTTATCTAGCGGGTTAAAGAATGAGCAGTTCTTC	CASSLSSGLKNEQFF
few	TRBV5-1	TRBJ1-4	TRBD1	TGCGCCAGCAGCTCGGACAGGGGGTTTGAAAAACTGTTTTTT	CASSSDRGFEKLFF
many	TRBV7-3	TRBJ2-1	TRBD2	TGTGCCAGCAGCCCCGGACTAGCGGGTTACAATGAGCAGTTCTTC	CASSPGLAGYNEQFF
many	TRBV5-1	TRBJ2-1	NA	TGCGCCAGCAGCTTGCAGGGTAGGGGATACAATGAGCAGTTCTTC	CASSLQGRGYNEQFF
few	TRBV12-3/TRBV12-4	TRBJ2-4	TRBD1	TGTGCCAGCAGCCTACAGGGGGCCAAAAACATTCAGTACTTC	CASSLQGAKNIQYF
many	TRBV12-3/TRBV12-4	TRBJ1-5	TRBD1	TGTGCCAGCAGAAAGACAGGGGGCAATCAGCCCCAGCATTTT	CASRKTGGNQPQHF
NA	TRBV20-1	TRBJ2-1	TRBD1	TGCAGTGCTAGAGTCGAGGGGACAGGGGAGAGGAATGAGCAGTTCTTC	CSARVEGTGERNEQFF
NA	TRBV7-6	TRBJ2-6	NA	TGTGCCAGCAGCCTAGCCCCAGGGTTAGTCAACTCTGGGGCCAACGTCCTGACTTTC	CASSLAPGLVNSGANVLTF
NA	TRBV2	TRBJ2-5	NA	TGTGCCAGCACTTTGAGCGGTTACCAAGAGACCCAGTACTTC	CASTLSGYQETQYF
many	TRBV6-1	TRBJ2-1	NA	TGTGCCAGCACGTCCAGGTCCCACAATGAGCAGTTCTTC	CASTSRSHNEQFF
many	TRBV12-3/TRBV12-4	TRBJ2-2	TRBD2	TGTGCCAGCATCCTAGCGGGAGGGTTAACCGGGGAGCTGTTTTTT	CASILAGGLTGELFF
NA	TRBV18	TRBJ2-5	NA	TGTGCCAGCTCACCAAACGGGTTGGAAGAGACCCAGTACTTC	CASSPNGLEETQYF
NA	TRBV18	TRBJ1-2	TRBD1	TGTGCCAGCTCACCGCAGGGGGGTACTGGCTACACCTTC	CASSPQGGTGYTF
NA	TRBV7-9	TRBJ1-2	TRBD1	TGTGCCAGCAGCATCCTCGGACAGGGGGGTGACTACACCTTC	CASSILGQGGDYTF
few	TRBV30	TRBJ2-1	TRBD2	TGTGCCTGGAGTGTACGTAATTTGCGGGAGGGTTTTGGCTACAATGAGCAGTTCTTC	CAWSVRNLREGFGYNEQFF
NA	TRBV11-2	TRBJ2-2	NA	TGTGCCAGCAGCTTAGGGCTAGAGTCTGGCGGGGAGCTGTTTTTT	CASSLGLESGGELFF
NA	TRBV28	TRBJ1-2	NA	TGTGCCAGCACCCCAGGGGCCACTAACTATGGCTACACCTTC	CASTPGATNYGYTF
NA	TRBV20-1	TRBJ1-3	NA	TGCAGTGCTAGGTCAGGGGCGGTCTCTGGAAACACCATATATTTT	CSARSGAVSGNTIYF